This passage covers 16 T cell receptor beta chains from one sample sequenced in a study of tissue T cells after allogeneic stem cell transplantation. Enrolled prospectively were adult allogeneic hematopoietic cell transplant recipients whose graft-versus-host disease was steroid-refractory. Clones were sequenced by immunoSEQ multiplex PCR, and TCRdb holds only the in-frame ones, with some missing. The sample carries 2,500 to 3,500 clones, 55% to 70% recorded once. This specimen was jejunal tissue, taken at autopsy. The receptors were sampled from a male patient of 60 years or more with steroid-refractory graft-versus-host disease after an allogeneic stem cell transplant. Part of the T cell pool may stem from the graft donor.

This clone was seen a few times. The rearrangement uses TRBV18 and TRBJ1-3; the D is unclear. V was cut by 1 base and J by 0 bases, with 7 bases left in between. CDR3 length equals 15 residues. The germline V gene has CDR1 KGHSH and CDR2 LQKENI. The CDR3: CASSPRKLSGNTIYF. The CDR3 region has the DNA TGTGCCAGCTCACCACGAAAGCTCTCTGGAAACACCATATATTTT.

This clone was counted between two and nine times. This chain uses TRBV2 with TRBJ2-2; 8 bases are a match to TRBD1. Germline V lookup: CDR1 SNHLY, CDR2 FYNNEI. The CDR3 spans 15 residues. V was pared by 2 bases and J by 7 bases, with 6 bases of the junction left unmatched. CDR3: CASSESRGQGGELFF. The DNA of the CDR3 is TGTGCCAGCAGTGAATCCAGGGGGCAGGGCGGGGAGCTGTTTTTT.

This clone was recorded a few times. The CDR3 DNA reads as TGTGCCAGTACTAGCGGGGGGGAGAGGGAGACCCAGTACTTC. This gives the protein CASTSGGERETQYF. This chain joins TRBV3-1 (or the pseudogene TRBV3-2) and TRBJ2-5, with 13 positions matching TRBD2. The junction had 6 bases not matched to a gene; V was cut back by 9 bases and J by 5 bases. The V gene's germline CDR1 is LGHDT and CDR2 YNNKEL (reference sequence). The CDR3 sequence is 14 residues long.

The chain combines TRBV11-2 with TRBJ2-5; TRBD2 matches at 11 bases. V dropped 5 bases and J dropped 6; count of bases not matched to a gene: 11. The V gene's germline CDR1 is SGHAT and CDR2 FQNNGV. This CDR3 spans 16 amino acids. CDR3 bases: TGTGCCAGCAGCCCATTTAGCGGGGGGGGCGAGAAGACCCAGTACTTC. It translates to CASSPFSGGGEKTQYF.

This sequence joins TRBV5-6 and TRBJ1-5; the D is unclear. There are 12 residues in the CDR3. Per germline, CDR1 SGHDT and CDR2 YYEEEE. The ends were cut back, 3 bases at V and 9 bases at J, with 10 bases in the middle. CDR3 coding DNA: TGTGCCAGCAGCTGGGGTTCGGGGCCCCAGCATTTT. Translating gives CASSWGSGPQHF.

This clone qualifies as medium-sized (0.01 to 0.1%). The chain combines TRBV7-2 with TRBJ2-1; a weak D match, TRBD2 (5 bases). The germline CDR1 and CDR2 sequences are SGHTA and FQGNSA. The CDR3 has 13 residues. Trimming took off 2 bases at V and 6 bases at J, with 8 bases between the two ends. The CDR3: CASSLPSINEQFF. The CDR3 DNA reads TGTGCCAGCAGCTTACCTAGCATCAATGAGCAGTTCTTC.

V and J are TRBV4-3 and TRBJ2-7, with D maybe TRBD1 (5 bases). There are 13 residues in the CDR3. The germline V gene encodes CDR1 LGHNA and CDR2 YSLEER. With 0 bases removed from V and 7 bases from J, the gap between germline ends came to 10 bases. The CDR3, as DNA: TGCGCCAGCAGCCAAGACAGGGTGAGGGAGCAGTACTTC. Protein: CASSQDRVREQYF.

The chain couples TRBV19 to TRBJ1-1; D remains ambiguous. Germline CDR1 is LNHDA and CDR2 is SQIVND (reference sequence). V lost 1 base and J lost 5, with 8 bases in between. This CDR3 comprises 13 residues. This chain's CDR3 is CASSIGQSTEAFF. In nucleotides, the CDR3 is TGTGCCAGTAGTATAGGGCAGAGTACTGAAGCTTTCTTT.

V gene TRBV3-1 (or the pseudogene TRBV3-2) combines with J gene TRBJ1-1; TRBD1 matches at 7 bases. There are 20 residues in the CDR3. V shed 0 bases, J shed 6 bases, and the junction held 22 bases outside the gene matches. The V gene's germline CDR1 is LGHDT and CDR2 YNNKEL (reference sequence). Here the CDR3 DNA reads TGTGCCAGCAGCCAAGATCGGCTTTACGGGACAGACAGTTCTGTATCTGAAGCTTTCTTT. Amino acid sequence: CASSQDRLYGTDSSVSEAFF.

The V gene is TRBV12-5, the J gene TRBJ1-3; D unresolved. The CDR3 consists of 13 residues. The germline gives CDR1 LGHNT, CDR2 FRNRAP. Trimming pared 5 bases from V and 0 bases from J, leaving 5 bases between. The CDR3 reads CASGPTSGNTIYF. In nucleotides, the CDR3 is TGTGCTAGTGGTCCCACCTCTGGAAACACCATATATTTT.

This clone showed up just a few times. The CDR3 sequence: CASSLPPRHRELFF. CDR3 DNA sequence: TGTGCCAGCAGCTTACCGCCGCGGCACCGAGAGCTGTTTTTT. The chain couples TRBV7-9 to TRBJ1-4; no clear D. The CDR3 is 14 amino acids. V shed 2 bases and J shed 14 bases, with 18 bases lying between them. Per the germline V gene, CDR1 is SEHNR and CDR2 is FQNEAQ (reference sequence).

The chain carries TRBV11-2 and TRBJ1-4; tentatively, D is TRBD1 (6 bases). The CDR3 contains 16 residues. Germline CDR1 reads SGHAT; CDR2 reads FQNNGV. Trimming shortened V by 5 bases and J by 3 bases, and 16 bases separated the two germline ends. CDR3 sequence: CASSPLGAGANEKLFF. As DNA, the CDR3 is TGTGCCAGCAGCCCTCTCGGGGCAGGGGCTAATGAAAAACTGTTTTTT.

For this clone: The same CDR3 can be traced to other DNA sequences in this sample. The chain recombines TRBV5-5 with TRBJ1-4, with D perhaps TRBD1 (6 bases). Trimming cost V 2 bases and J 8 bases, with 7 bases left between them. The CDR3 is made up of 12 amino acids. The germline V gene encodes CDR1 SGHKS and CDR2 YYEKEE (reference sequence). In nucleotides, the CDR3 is TGTGCCAGCAGCTTCAGGGGCGAAAAACTGTTTTTT. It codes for CASSFRGEKLFF.

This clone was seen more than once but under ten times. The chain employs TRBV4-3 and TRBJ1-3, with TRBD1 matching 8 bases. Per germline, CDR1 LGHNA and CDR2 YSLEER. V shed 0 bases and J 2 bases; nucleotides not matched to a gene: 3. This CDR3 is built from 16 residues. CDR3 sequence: CASSQDLDRAGNTIYF. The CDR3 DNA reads TGCGCCAGCAGCCAAGACCTGGACAGGGCTGGAAACACCATATATTTT.

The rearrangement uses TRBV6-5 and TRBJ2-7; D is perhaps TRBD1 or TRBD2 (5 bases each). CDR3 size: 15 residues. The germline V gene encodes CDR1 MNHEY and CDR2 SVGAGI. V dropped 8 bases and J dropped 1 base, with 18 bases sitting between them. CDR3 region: CASLWSQGGSYEQYF. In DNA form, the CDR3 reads TGTGCCAGCCTCTGGAGCCAGGGCGGGTCCTACGAGCAGTACTTC.

The CDR3 DNA is TGTGCCAGCAGTTTATCGGGACAGCTGGCCTACGAGCAGTACTTC. It specifies CASSLSGQLAYEQYF. The chain has TRBV27 and TRBJ2-7; 7 positions agree with TRBD1. Germline CDR1 and CDR2: MNHEY and SMNVEV (reference sequence). The CDR3 totals 15 residues. V shed 0 bases and J 2 bases; nucleotides not matched to a gene: 4.